Detailed here is one TCR beta chain. Its specificity is not known. The study separated CD4+ cells into CD45RA+ naive and CD45RA-negative memory subsets. CDR1 and CDR2 (germline): LNHDA, SQIVND (reference sequence). Between the trimmed V and J ends, which lost 5 bases and 0 bases, there was a span of 19 bases. This CDR3 is 17 amino acids long. This entry is derived from a study of shared clonotypes between healthy human individuals. Overall study findings and caveats: Between a handful of donors, naive CD4 clonotypes were shared at a level of about 5%. Generation probability values for non-shared clonotypes were lower than those for clonotypes shared by all four donors.

The study ran the assay at deep level. The repertoire was sequenced with immunoSEQ multiplex PCR; TCRdb's copy has only in-frame clones and lacks some. The table lists hundreds of thousands of clones, less than 80% of them singletons. The chain employs TRBV19 and TRBJ1-2, with D possibly being TRBD1 (5 bases). The clonotype comes from a woman younger than 45 in good health. The sequencing input was memory CD4+ T cells sorted from blood. Indicated subset: CD45RA-negative fraction. CDR3 residues: CASSPSQGGQANYGYTF. DNA of the CDR3: TGTGCCAGTAGTCCCTCCCAGGGAGGGCAAGCTAACTATGGCTACACCTTC.